Reported below is one T cell receptor (beta chain). Its cognate antigen has yet to be identified. No per-base quality is available; no much larger clone lies one base away. This record belongs to a study of cytomegalovirus exposure and HLA in healthy donors (dated by TCRdb to 2016 to 2017). Context from the whole study: An earlier analysis of some 500 of the donors reported 250 to 350 Gb of sequence data and around 120 million unique TCR beta sequences from about 180 million T cells. All discovery cohort repertoires had been generated on a single sequencing platform. The study was designed to test whether signatures of past pathogen exposure could be identified by cataloging public T cell receptors. In a later genetic analysis, genome-wide SNP genotypes for about three fifths of the roughly 670 donors were used, and that subset was treated as a discovery cohort. Both class I and class II loci were covered by HLA typing, at four-digit resolution. Across 300 to 400 genotyped donors of the cohort, an average of approximately 240,000 unique TCR beta nucleotide sequences per donor were sequenced, and roughly a sixth of those sequences were non-productive. Along with the roughly 670-subject first cohort, a separate validation cohort of 120 different subjects was used. The later analysis used no new phenotypic data to find candidate immune exposures, relying instead on TCR beta sequences and their occurrence across donors. An earlier analysis of approximately 640 of the donors applied high-throughput TCR beta sequencing to assess whether each TCR beta V gene segment acted as functional or pseudogenic. Of the 398 genotyped donors, less than 90% were placed in the genetic ancestry cluster associated with self-reported Caucasian donors. Donor age, sex, ethnicity and CMV serostatus were compiled together with the repertoire data. Roughly 300 gigabases of sequencing data and tens of millions of unique TCR sequences were included in an early release covering over 600 HLA-typed donors. A later analysis re-analyzed previously published TCR beta repertoires from roughly 600 donors and added high-resolution HLA genotyping to study TCR occurrence patterns. The study profiled the T cell repertoires of around 700 subjects by immunosequencing and related them to cytomegalovirus serostatus. Typing coverage differed by locus: A, B, C, DRB1 and DQB1 were typed in roughly 620-630 donors, DQA1 in around 500, DPA1 in approximately 600, and DPB1 in around 490. To predict cytomegalovirus infection status, the study combined high-throughput TCR immunosequencing, statistical association of individual TCRs with disease status, and machine learning. A handful of DR-DQ haplotypes were handled as single units for association and clustering because linkage in the cohort was strong.

The CDR3 measures 16 amino acids from cysteine to phenylalanine. This entry keeps only the CDR3 DNA: 48 bases, framed from base 1. Relative to germline, V is 5 bases shorter and J is 1 base shorter, with 18 bases between their ends. The germline V gene (reference sequence) provides CDR1 GTSNPN and CDR2 SVGIG. Library preparation employed the immunoSEQ multiplex PCR assay. For the multiplex PCR, a mixture combining 60 forward primers for TCR Vbeta segments and 13 reverse primers for TCR Jbeta segments was used. Amplification of the CDR3 region of rearranged TCR beta genes was performed with a multiplex PCR assay on genomic DNA. The amplified TCR beta libraries were sequenced on the Illumina HiSeq System as 87-base-pair reads. Under the source paper's analysis protocol: In a later analysis, some 80 million unique TCR beta chains were counted across the 666 repertoires, and approximately 11 million of these chains were shared by at least two donors. Raw reads were error-corrected and collapsed into unique sequences with a nearest-neighbor algorithm that merged closely related sequences to remove PCR and sequencing errors. CDR3 sequences were aligned to IMGT reference sequences to assign V, D and J gene segments. For a sequence to be retained, a match of at least six nucleotides to both a V gene segment and a J gene segment was required. Rearrangements were classified as productive when the CDR3 lacked stop codons and remained in frame with V and J, and all other rearrangements were classified as non-productive. CDR3 was defined according to IMGT convention as the region running from the second conserved V-encoded cysteine to the conserved J-encoded phenylalanine. Sequences without an unambiguous match to a single V gene segment were excluded from the earlier analysis of about 600 of the donors. An earlier analysis of several hundred of the donors called V segments functional above 56.7% productive rearrangements and segregating when the between-donor standard deviation exceeded 5%. To diagnose cytomegalovirus status from the catalog of TCR beta chain sequences, a statistical classification framework was built. A later analysis assigned V and J genes by comparing TCR nucleotide sequences with IMGT/GENE-DB human TR gene sequences. A later analysis assigned CDR3 sequences and most-parsimonious VDJ recombination scenarios with the TCRdist pipeline. In a later analysis, each TCR beta chain was defined by its CDR3 amino acid sequence together with its V-gene family, and reads lacking a unique V-gene family were excluded. As a way to deal with suspected cross-contamination and a sequencing artifact, a later analysis dropped approximately 590 nucleotide sequences that were highly shared and had low generation probability. In a later analysis, a clonal expansion index for each public chain was calculated from normalized within-repertoire ranks of inferred template counts. Generation probabilities in a later analysis came from a VDJ recombination model fitted to out-of-frame rearrangements, and those results were checked against IGoR. In a later analysis, TCR-TCR, TCR-HLA and TCR-CMV co-occurrence was scored with hypergeometric tests, and a repertoire-size bias correction was applied to TCR pairs. In a later analysis, false discovery rates were estimated by permuting HLA or CMV assignments 20 times. In a later analysis, co-occurring TCRs were grouped with DBSCAN, and TCRdist sequence similarity was added when clustering was performed within HLA-allele-positive subsets. Repertoires with fewer than 30,000 or more than 120,000 public chains, plus five repertoires with anomalous nucleotide sharing, were excluded from co-occurrence clustering. The table comes from immuneACCESS by way of TCRdb, which keeps in-frame sequences with V and J called. Part of the clones is missing from these tables; in studies checked, under half for an unresolved V gene and the rest for unknown reasons. V, J and clone size are those of that table, while D and trimming were read from the DNA. For this sample there are 130,000 to 150,000 clones; 70% to 85% appear just once. Around 10% of the sample is taken by the ten largest.

The study at large found these results: A further reported finding was that TCR beta sequences accurately predicted the HLA-A and HLA-B alleles for most subjects in the first cohort. While some public TCRs were present in many individuals, most TCR sequences turned up only very rarely across donors. The presence/absence analyses assumed that sequencing depth was roughly uniform across donors, and that assumption may not be true. Some IMGT-functional V segments, including TRBV6-2 and TRBV6-3, could not be told apart with the 87-base-pair reads, so those segments were excluded. Because some donors lacked HLA typing at each locus, the association tests relied only on the typed subset. The cohort was sequenced for TCR beta chains only, and without alpha or paired-chain data the features that could be detected were limited. The authors suggested that the approach could potentially be generalized to other disease states and immunological phenotypes. In a later genetic analysis, fewer N-insertions in productive TCRs were reported among donors in an Asian-associated ancestry cluster than the roughly 640-donor mean. Immune exposure information for the cohort was limited to CMV serostatus. In vitro tests confirmed that a few of the cytomegalovirus-associated TCR beta chains recognize cytomegalovirus antigens. In an earlier analysis of about 550 of the donors, most TCR beta V segments were observed in productive rearrangements about 87% or about 30% of the time, broadly matching IMGT annotations. In the study, approximately 160 TCR beta chains were listed as associated with cytomegalovirus. The sequencing pipeline was judged likely to have produced a cluster of highly shared sequence variants as a technical artifact. A later analysis found that TCR association rates varied across HLA loci, with DRB1 alleles showing the most associated TCRs and HLA-C alleles the fewest. Correlated functional status among segregating V segments might be attributable to linkage disequilibrium, but an unknown experimental factor could not be ruled out. Most CMV-associated TCR beta chains appeared to be HLA-restricted in a later analysis, and the HLA associations seemed to be driven largely by CMV exposure. Compared with equally common non-associated chains, HLA-associated TCR beta chains in a later analysis were more clonally expanded and had lower generation probabilities. A later genetic analysis associated a missense DCLRE1C variant with V-gene and J-gene trimming of TCR beta chains, and an independent cohort replicated the association. The classifier was reported to diagnose cytomegalovirus status with high specificity and sensitivity in both the original cohort and the validation cohort. According to a later analysis, parvovirus B19, influenza, CMV and Epstein-Barr virus appeared linked to several top co-occurrence clusters. When HLA alleles, especially DR and DQ, strongly co-occurred, TCR associations were difficult to assign to individual alleles. Over 15 rarely observed V segments, including chromosome 9 orphons, were excluded from the earlier analysis of just under 600 of the donors because counts were too low. At a false discovery rate of 0.05, a later analysis linked under 20,000 TCR beta sequences to specific HLA alleles.

In total, roughly 670 healthy bone marrow donors made up the cohort. All cohort members were sampled while nominally healthy, although unrecorded immune exposures were likely present. The donor tested CMV seropositive, placing the donor among the 250 to 350 seropositive members of the cohort. Every donor gave a peripheral blood sample, and the peripheral blood mononuclear cells from that sample were used for TCR beta sequencing. The Qiagen DNeasy Blood Extraction Kit was used to extract genomic DNA from the blood cell samples. The rearranged chain carries TRBV30 and TRBJ2-1, with TRBD2 perhaps the D gene, on 6 matching bases. Material for sequencing was PBMCs. This TCR came from a woman aged 55-69 years in good health and CMV-seropositive. The nucleotide sequence reads as follows: TGTGCCTGGGGACTTCGCGGGGCCTATTCCTACAATGAGCAGTTCTTC. This is translated as CAWGLRGAYSYNEQFF.